This T cell receptor beta chain is drawn from a study of PD-L1 blockade in urothelial cancer. Study details: The patients' atezolizumab therapy, 1,200 mg intravenously every 3 weeks, started at some point between 2014 and 2015.

As concerns this clone: Its matching antigen is unknown.

Stated time point: peripheral blood 6 weeks after treatment start. Patients' urothelial carcinoma was locally advanced or metastatic. General study results and limits: At 3 weeks on treatment, tumor-associated clones expanded more with durable benefit.

The germline V gene encodes CDR1 SQVTM and CDR2 ANQGSEA. The CDR3 runs to 13 residues. The V segment lost 4 bases and the J segment 4 bases; nucleotides outside the gene matches: 6. Using immunoSEQ multiplex PCR, the repertoire was profiled, and TCRdb retains in-frame clones only, with some absent. The sample yields more than 90,000 clones, roughly 85% seen once. Source: PBMCs, taken around atezolizumab (anti-PD-L1) treatment. The chain uses TRBV29-1 and TRBJ2-5, with 7 bases matching TRBD1. This clonotype was sampled from a man between 65 and 85 years old with urothelial cancer. In nucleotides, the CDR3 is TGCAGCGTTGTAAGGGGGCTGGGAGAGACCCAGTACTTC. Translating gives CSVVRGLGETQYF.